The present entry profiles one T cell receptor beta chain with its context. The sample comes from a study of T cell responses to AZD1222 COVID-19 vaccine. The table came from immunoSEQ multiplex PCR; TCRdb's copy has only in-frame clones and leaves some out. The table shows about 130,000 clones, with less than 90% occurring only once. Germline assignment: CDR1 MGHRA and CDR2 YSYEKL. The CDR3 sequence is 15 residues long. V was trimmed by 0 bases and J by 5 bases, leaving 13 bases between them. The TCR comes from an adult in good health. The J gene is TRBJ1-2, the V gene TRBV4-1; possibly TRBD1 for D (6 bases). The material sequenced was peripheral blood, taken on day 0 of AZD1222 vaccination. The CDR3 DNA is TGCGCCAGCAGCCAAGATTGGCAGGGGAGGTATGGCTACACCTTC. It specifies CASSQDWQGRYGYTF.